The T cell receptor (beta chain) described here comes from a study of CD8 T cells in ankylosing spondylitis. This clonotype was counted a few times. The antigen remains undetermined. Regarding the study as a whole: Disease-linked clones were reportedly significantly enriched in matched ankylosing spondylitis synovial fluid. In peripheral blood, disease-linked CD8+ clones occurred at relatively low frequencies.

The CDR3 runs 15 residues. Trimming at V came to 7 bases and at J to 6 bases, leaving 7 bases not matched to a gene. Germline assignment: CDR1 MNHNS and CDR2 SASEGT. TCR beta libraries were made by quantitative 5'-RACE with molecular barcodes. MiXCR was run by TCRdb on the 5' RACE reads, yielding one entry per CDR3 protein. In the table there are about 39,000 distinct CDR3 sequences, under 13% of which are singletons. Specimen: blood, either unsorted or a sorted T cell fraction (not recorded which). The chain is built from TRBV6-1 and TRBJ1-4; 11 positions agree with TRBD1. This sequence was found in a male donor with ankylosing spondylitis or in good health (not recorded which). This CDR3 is CASTKRTGGYEKLFF. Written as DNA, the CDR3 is TGTGCCAGCACGAAGCGGACAGGGGGCTATGAAAAACTGTTTTTT.